The clone carrying this TCR beta chain was observed many times. Antigen: not known. A junction boundary mismatches the germline segment, possibly from a read error. TCRdb ran MiXCR on the multiplex PCR reads and lists one entry per CDR3 protein. Among about 230,000 distinct CDR3 sequences, 32% were seen once, and the ten largest hold 1.3% to 1.5%. The CDR3 is 11 residues long. CDR1 DFQATT and CDR2 SNEGSKA come from the germline V gene (reference sequence). This sample is part of a study of breast tumors, draining lymph nodes, adjacent tissues. Findings and caveats of the study: Findings are consistent with lymph node origin and intratumoral expansion of most tumor T cells. Compared with lymph nodes, tumors were less diverse; compared with nontumor tissue, more.

Samples came from axillary lymph nodes draining the breast cancer. Specimen: axillary lymph node tissue. The clonotype comes from a female donor with breast cancer. Some clones in this sample may be carry-over from other donors' samples. This sequence joins TRBV20-1 and TRBJ2-5; D unclear. DNA for the CDR3: TGCAGTGCTAGAGCAAAGGAGACCCAGTCCTTC. Amino acids: CSARAKETQSF.